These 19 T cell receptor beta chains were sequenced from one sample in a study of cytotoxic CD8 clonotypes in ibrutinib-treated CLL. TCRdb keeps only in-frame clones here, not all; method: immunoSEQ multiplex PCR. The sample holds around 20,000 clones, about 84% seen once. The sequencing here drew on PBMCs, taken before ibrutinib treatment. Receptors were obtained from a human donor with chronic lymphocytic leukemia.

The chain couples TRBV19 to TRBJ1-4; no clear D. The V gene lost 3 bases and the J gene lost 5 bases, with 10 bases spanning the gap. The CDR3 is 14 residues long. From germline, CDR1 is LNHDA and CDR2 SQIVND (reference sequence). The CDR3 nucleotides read TGTGCCAGTAGTATCAGTGGGCGAAATGAAAAACTGTTTTTT. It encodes CASSISGRNEKLFF.

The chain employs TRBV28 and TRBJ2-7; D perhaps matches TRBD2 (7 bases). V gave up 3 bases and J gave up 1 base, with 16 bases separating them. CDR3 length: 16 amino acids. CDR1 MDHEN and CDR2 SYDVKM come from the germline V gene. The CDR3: CASSLPSGGPSYEQYF. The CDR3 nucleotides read TGTGCCAGCAGTTTGCCGTCCGGGGGGCCTTCCTACGAGCAGTACTTC.

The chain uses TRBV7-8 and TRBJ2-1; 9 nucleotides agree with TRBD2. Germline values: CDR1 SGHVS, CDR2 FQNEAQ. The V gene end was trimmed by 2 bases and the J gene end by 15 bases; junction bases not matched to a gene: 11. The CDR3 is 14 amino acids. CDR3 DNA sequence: TGTGCCAGCAGCTTAAATGGCGGGGGGGGATTATGGTTCTTC. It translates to CASSLNGGGGLWFF.

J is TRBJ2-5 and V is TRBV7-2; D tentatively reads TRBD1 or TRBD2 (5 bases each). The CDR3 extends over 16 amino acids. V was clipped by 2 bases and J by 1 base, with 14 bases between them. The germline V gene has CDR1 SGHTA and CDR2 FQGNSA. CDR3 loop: CASSLRPPGTQETQYF. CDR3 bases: TGTGCCAGCAGCTTAAGACCCCCGGGGACCCAAGAGACCCAGTACTTC.

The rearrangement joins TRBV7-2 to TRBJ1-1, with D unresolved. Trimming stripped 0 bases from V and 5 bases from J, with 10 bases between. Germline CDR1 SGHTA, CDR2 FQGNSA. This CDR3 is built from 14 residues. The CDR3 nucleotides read TGTGCCAGCAGCTTAGCAGAAGCCGGGACTGAAGCTTTCTTT. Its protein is CASSLAEAGTEAFF.

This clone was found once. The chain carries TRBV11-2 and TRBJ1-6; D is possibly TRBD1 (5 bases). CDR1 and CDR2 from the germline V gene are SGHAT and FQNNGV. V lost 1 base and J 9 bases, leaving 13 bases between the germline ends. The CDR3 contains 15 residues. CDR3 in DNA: TGTGCCAGCAGCTTAGTACCGGGGCTGGGTTCACCCCTCCACTTT. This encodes CASSLVPGLGSPLHF.

CDR3 sequence reads: CASRGQGYNQPQHF. CDR3 DNA: TGTGCCAGCAGAGGGCAGGGCTACAATCAGCCCCAGCATTTT. The chain couples TRBV6-5 to TRBJ1-5; maybe TRBD1 (5 bases). CDR1 and CDR2 (germline): MNHEY, SVGAGI. With 6 bases removed from V and 3 bases from J, the gap between germline ends came to 12 bases. This CDR3 comprises 14 residues.

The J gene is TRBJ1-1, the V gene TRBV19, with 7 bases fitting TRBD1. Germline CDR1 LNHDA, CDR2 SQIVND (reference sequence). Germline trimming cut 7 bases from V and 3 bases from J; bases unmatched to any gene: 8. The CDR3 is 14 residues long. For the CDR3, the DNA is TGTGCCAGTAATTTAGGGGGCGGACACACTGAAGCTTTCTTT. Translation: CASNLGGGHTEAFF.

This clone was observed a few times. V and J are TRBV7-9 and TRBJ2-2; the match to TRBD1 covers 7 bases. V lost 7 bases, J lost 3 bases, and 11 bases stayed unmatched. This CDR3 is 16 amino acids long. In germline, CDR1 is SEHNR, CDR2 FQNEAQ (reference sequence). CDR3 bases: TGTGCCAGCACCGACGAAGGGGGCGCGTACACCGGGGAGCTGTTTTTT. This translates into CASTDEGGAYTGELFF.

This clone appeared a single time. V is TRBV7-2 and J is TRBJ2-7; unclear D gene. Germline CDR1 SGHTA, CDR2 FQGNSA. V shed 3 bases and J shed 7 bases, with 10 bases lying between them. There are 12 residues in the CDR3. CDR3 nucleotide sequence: TGTGCCAGCAGCTTTGGTTTAGGGGAGCAGTACTTC. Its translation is CASSFGLGEQYF.

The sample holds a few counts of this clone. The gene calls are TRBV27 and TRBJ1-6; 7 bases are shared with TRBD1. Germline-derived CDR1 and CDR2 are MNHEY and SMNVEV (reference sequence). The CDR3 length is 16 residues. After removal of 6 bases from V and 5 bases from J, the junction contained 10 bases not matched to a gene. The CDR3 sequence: CASSRRQGGNNSPLHF. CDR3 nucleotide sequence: TGTGCCAGCAGCCGGAGACAGGGTGGTAATAATTCACCCCTCCACTTT.

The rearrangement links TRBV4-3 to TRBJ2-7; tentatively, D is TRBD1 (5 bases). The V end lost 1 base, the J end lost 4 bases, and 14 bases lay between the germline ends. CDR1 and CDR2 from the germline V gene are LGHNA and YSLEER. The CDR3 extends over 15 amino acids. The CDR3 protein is CASSQAIQGKYEQYF. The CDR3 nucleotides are TGCGCCAGCAGCCAAGCGATTCAGGGCAAGTACGAGCAGTACTTC.

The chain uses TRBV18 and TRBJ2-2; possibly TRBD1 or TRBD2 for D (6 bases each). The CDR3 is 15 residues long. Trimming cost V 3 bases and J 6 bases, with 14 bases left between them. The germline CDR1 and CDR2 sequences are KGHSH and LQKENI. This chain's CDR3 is CASSPWQGRSGELFF. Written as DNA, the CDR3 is TGTGCCAGCTCACCGTGGCAGGGGAGGTCCGGGGAGCTGTTTTTT.

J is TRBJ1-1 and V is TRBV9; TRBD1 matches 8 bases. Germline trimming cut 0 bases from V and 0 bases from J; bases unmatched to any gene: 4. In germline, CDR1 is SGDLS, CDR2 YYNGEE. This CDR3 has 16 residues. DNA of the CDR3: TGTGCCAGCAGCGTAGGGGGCAGGGGGCTGAACACTGAAGCTTTCTTT. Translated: CASSVGGRGLNTEAFF. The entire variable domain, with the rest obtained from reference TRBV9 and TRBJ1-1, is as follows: DSGVTQTPKHLITATGQRVTLRCSPRSGDLSVYWYQQSLDQGLQFLIQYYNGEERAKGNILERFSAQQFPDLHSELNLSSLELGDSALYFCASSVGGRGLNTEAFFGQGTRLTVV.

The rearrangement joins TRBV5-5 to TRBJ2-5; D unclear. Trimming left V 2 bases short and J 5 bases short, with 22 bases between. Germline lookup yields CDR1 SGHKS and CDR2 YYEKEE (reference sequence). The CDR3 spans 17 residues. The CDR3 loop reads CASSLGVGRPLGETQYF. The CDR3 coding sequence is TGTGCCAGCAGCTTAGGAGTGGGCAGGCCGCTTGGGGAGACCCAGTACTTC.

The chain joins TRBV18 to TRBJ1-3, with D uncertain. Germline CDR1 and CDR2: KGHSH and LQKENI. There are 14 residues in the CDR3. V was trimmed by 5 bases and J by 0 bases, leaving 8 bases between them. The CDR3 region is CASSLVISGNTIYF. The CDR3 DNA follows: TGTGCCAGCTCATTGGTAATCTCTGGAAACACCATATATTTT. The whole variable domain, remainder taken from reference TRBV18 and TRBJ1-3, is NAGVMQNPRHLVRRRGQEARLRCSPMKGHSHVYWYRQLPEEGLKFMVYLQKENIIDESGMPKERFSAEFPKEGPSILRIQQVVRGDSAAYFCASSLVISGNTIYFGEGSWLTVV.

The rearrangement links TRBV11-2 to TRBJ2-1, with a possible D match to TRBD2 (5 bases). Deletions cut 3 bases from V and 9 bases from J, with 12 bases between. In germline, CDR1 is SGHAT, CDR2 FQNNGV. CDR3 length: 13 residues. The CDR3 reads CASSLIGEGEQFF. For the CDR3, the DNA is TGTGCCAGCAGCTTGATCGGGGAAGGTGAGCAGTTCTTC.

CDR3 sequence (DNA): TGTGCCAGCTCACCCCAGGGACAGGGGGCCGGGGCCAACGTCCTGACTTTC. Encoded protein: CASSPQGQGAGANVLTF. This chain connects TRBV18 to TRBJ2-6; 12 bases agree with TRBD1. This CDR3 is 17 amino acids long. Germline lookup yields CDR1 KGHSH and CDR2 LQKENI. After removal of 3 bases from V and 4 bases from J, the junction contained 4 bases not matched to a gene.

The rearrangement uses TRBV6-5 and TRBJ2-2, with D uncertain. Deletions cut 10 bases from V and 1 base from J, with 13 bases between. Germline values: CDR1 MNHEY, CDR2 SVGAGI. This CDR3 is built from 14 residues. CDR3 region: CATRRQKNTGELFF. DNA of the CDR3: TGTGCCACCAGGCGGCAGAAGAACACCGGGGAGCTGTTTTTT.